A selection of T cell receptor beta chains follows, all from one sample in a study of shared clonotypes between healthy human individuals. Profiling relied on immunoSEQ multiplex PCR, and the TCRdb table lists in-frame clones only, not all of them. Of some 300,000 clones in the sample, about 70% are singletons; the top ten hold 8.5% to 12%. Sequenced sample: memory CD4+ T cells sorted from blood. The origin of the receptors is a man younger than 40 in good health. CDR3s include the opening cysteine and the closing phenylalanine or tryptophan. Each record gives: D gene, V gene, CDR3 length, clone size, J gene, CDR3 DNA, CDR3 protein. D genes are given only for firm matches. Only part of the rows carry a size: once, few, many, or a class if the clone is expanded.

d_call: TRBD2; v_call: TRBV6-1; cdr3_length: 14; clone_size: -; j_call: TRBJ2-7; cdr3_nt: TGTGCCAGCAGCTTAGCGGGAGCCGCCTACGAGCAGTACTTC; cdr3_aa: CASSLAGAAYEQYF
d_call: -; v_call: TRBV5-4; cdr3_length: 15; clone_size: -; j_call: TRBJ2-3; cdr3_nt: TGTGCCAGCAGTTCACTTTCGGGCCCACTCCATACGCAGTATTTT; cdr3_aa: CASSSLSGPLHTQYF
d_call: TRBD2; v_call: TRBV19; cdr3_length: 14; clone_size: -; j_call: TRBJ2-3; cdr3_nt: TGTGCCAGTAACCAAGCGGGAGCCAGAGATACGCAGTATTTT; cdr3_aa: CASNQAGARDTQYF
d_call: TRBD1; v_call: TRBV6-5; cdr3_length: 14; clone_size: few; j_call: TRBJ1-5; cdr3_nt: TGTGCCAGCAGGCACAGGGGGCACAATCAGCCCCAGCATTTT; cdr3_aa: CASRHRGHNQPQHF
d_call: -; v_call: TRBV29-1; cdr3_length: 14; clone_size: -; j_call: TRBJ1-5; cdr3_nt: TGCAGCGTCTCCCACGGGGGGGATGGTCAGCCCCAGCATTTT; cdr3_aa: CSVSHGGDGQPQHF
d_call: -; v_call: TRBV27; cdr3_length: 14; clone_size: -; j_call: TRBJ1-2; cdr3_nt: TGTGCCAGCAGTGCAGGGTACGGGGTGAATGGCTACACCTTC; cdr3_aa: CASSAGYGVNGYTF
d_call: TRBD2; v_call: TRBV7-2; cdr3_length: 15; clone_size: once; j_call: TRBJ2-5; cdr3_nt: TGTGCCAGCAGCTTACAACTAGCGGGAGGAGAGACCCAGTACTTC; cdr3_aa: CASSLQLAGGETQYF
d_call: TRBD2; v_call: TRBV4-3; cdr3_length: 15; clone_size: -; j_call: TRBJ2-3; cdr3_nt: TGCGCCAGCAGCCAAAGTCTAGCGGACACAGATACGCAGTATTTT; cdr3_aa: CASSQSLADTDTQYF
d_call: -; v_call: TRBV19; cdr3_length: 17; clone_size: -; j_call: TRBJ2-3; cdr3_nt: TGTGCCAGTAGTATAGGGCCCGGCAGGGTGGACGGGGATACGCAGTATTTT; cdr3_aa: CASSIGPGRVDGDTQYF
d_call: -; v_call: TRBV18; cdr3_length: 12; clone_size: -; j_call: TRBJ2-1; cdr3_nt: TGTGCCAGTTATGACGTGAGCAATGAGCAGTTCTTC; cdr3_aa: CASYDVSNEQFF
d_call: TRBD2; v_call: TRBV7-7; cdr3_length: 15; clone_size: -; j_call: TRBJ2-1; cdr3_nt: TGTGCTAGCAGCTCGGGGGGAGGAGTTAACAATGAGCAGTTCTTC; cdr3_aa: CASSSGGGVNNEQFF
d_call: TRBD1; v_call: TRBV6-5; cdr3_length: 14; clone_size: -; j_call: TRBJ1-1; cdr3_nt: TGTGCCAGCAGTACCCTACAGGGGGTCACTGAAGCTTTCTTT; cdr3_aa: CASSTLQGVTEAFF
d_call: -; v_call: TRBV2; cdr3_length: 14; clone_size: -; j_call: TRBJ2-3; cdr3_nt: TGTGCCAGCGTGAGAAACCATCGCACAGATACGCAGTATTTT; cdr3_aa: CASVRNHRTDTQYF
d_call: -; v_call: TRBV14; cdr3_length: 13; clone_size: -; j_call: TRBJ2-1; cdr3_nt: TGTGCCAGCAGCCAATTCCTTTTTGGAGAGCAGTTCTTC; cdr3_aa: CASSQFLFGEQFF
d_call: TRBD1; v_call: TRBV5-1; cdr3_length: 13; clone_size: few; j_call: TRBJ2-5; cdr3_nt: TGCGCCAGCAGCGTCGGGACAGAAGAGACCCAGTACTTC; cdr3_aa: CASSVGTEETQYF
d_call: TRBD1; v_call: TRBV5-1; cdr3_length: 15; clone_size: -; j_call: TRBJ2-7; cdr3_nt: TGCGCCAGCAGCTTGGGACAGGGGAGCTCCTACGAGCAGTACTTC; cdr3_aa: CASSLGQGSSYEQYF
d_call: -; v_call: TRBV2; cdr3_length: 14; clone_size: many; j_call: TRBJ2-5; cdr3_nt: TGTGCCAGCAGTGGCGGGCCAGGTGAATCGACCCAGTACTTC; cdr3_aa: CASSGGPGESTQYF
d_call: TRBD1; v_call: TRBV7-9; cdr3_length: 12; clone_size: -; j_call: TRBJ2-3; cdr3_nt: TGTGCCAGCACCATTGGACAGGGAACGCAGTATTTT; cdr3_aa: CASTIGQGTQYF
d_call: TRBD1; v_call: TRBV6-6; cdr3_length: 13; clone_size: -; j_call: TRBJ2-1; cdr3_nt: TGTGCCGCGGGACAGGGAGTATACAATGAGCAGTTCTTC; cdr3_aa: CAAGQGVYNEQFF
d_call: -; v_call: TRBV6-1; cdr3_length: 14; clone_size: once; j_call: TRBJ1-1; cdr3_nt: TGTGCCAGCAGCTTAGAGGGGTTTTGGACTGAAGCTTTCTTT; cdr3_aa: CASSLEGFWTEAFF
d_call: TRBD2; v_call: TRBV9; cdr3_length: 16; clone_size: many; j_call: TRBJ2-1; cdr3_nt: TGTGCCAGCAGCGTAGAGGTAGCGGGGTCCTACAATGAGCAGTTCTTC; cdr3_aa: CASSVEVAGSYNEQFF
d_call: -; v_call: TRBV4-3; cdr3_length: 18; clone_size: many; j_call: TRBJ1-2; cdr3_nt: TGCGCCAGCAGCCAAGGGGTTAACTACAGGACCTCTAACTATGGCTACACCTTC; cdr3_aa: CASSQGVNYRTSNYGYTF
d_call: TRBD1; v_call: TRBV29-1; cdr3_length: 14; clone_size: -; j_call: TRBJ2-7; cdr3_nt: TGCAGCGTTGGCCCCGGGACAGGGTTGCGAGAGCAGTACTTC; cdr3_aa: CSVGPGTGLREQYF
d_call: -; v_call: TRBV11-2; cdr3_length: 14; clone_size: -; j_call: TRBJ2-7; cdr3_nt: TGTGCCAGCAGCTTAGCTGGCGTAGACTACGAGCAGTACTTC; cdr3_aa: CASSLAGVDYEQYF
d_call: -; v_call: TRBV11-1; cdr3_length: 14; clone_size: once; j_call: TRBJ2-1; cdr3_nt: TGTGCCAGCAGCGAGGGAAGGATGGACAATGAGCAGTTCTTC; cdr3_aa: CASSEGRMDNEQFF
d_call: -; v_call: TRBV5-6; cdr3_length: 12; clone_size: -; j_call: TRBJ2-7; cdr3_nt: TGTGCCAGCAGCTTCAGGTCGCTCGAGCGGTACTTC; cdr3_aa: CASSFRSLERYF
d_call: -; v_call: TRBV5-8; cdr3_length: 15; clone_size: -; j_call: TRBJ1-1; cdr3_nt: TGTGCCAGCAGCTTGGCCCGTTGGGGTTCCACTGAAGCTTTCTTT; cdr3_aa: CASSLARWGSTEAFF
d_call: -; v_call: TRBV19; cdr3_length: 14; clone_size: few; j_call: TRBJ2-7; cdr3_nt: TGTGCCAGTAACAAGGGGGGCAGAAACTACGAGCAGTACTTC; cdr3_aa: CASNKGGRNYEQYF
d_call: -; v_call: TRBV27; cdr3_length: 14; clone_size: -; j_call: TRBJ1-3; cdr3_nt: TGTGCCAGCAGAAAGGGATCCTCTGGAAACACCATATATTTT; cdr3_aa: CASRKGSSGNTIYF
d_call: -; v_call: TRBV18; cdr3_length: 16; clone_size: -; j_call: TRBJ1-4; cdr3_nt: TGTGCCAGCTCACCACGGACGGGGGCTGGGTCTGAAAAACTGTTTTTT; cdr3_aa: CASSPRTGAGSEKLFF
d_call: TRBD2; v_call: TRBV5-1; cdr3_length: 17; clone_size: -; j_call: TRBJ2-3; cdr3_nt: TGCGCCAGCAGCTTGGTGGTGGCGGGAGCACACACAGATACGCAGTATTTT; cdr3_aa: CASSLVVAGAHTDTQYF
d_call: -; v_call: TRBV19; cdr3_length: 13; clone_size: -; j_call: TRBJ1-5; cdr3_nt: TGTGCCAGTAGCCCGGATGAGGATCAGCCCCAGCATTTT; cdr3_aa: CASSPDEDQPQHF
d_call: -; v_call: TRBV5-1; cdr3_length: 14; clone_size: once; j_call: TRBJ2-2; cdr3_nt: TGCGCCAGCAGCTTGGGGACCTACACCGGGGAGCTGTTTTTT; cdr3_aa: CASSLGTYTGELFF
d_call: -; v_call: TRBV5-4; cdr3_length: 13; clone_size: -; j_call: TRBJ2-7; cdr3_nt: TGTGCCAGCAGCCAAGGGGCGCCCTACGAGCAGTACTTC; cdr3_aa: CASSQGAPYEQYF
d_call: TRBD2; v_call: TRBV29-1; cdr3_length: 14; clone_size: -; j_call: TRBJ2-1; cdr3_nt: TGCAGCGCTCCTAGCGGGATAAACTACAATGAGCAGTTCTTC; cdr3_aa: CSAPSGINYNEQFF
d_call: -; v_call: TRBV30; cdr3_length: 14; clone_size: -; j_call: TRBJ1-5; cdr3_nt: TGTGCCTGGAGCGGGGCGGCAATCAATCAGCCCCAGCATTTT; cdr3_aa: CAWSGAAINQPQHF